This TCR beta chain was captured by sequencing in a study of CDR3 diversity in severe acne. TCRdb recomputed calls from the PCR reads with MiXCR, one row per CDR3 protein. The sample comprises more than 80,000 distinct CDR3 sequences, around 54% of which are singletons, and approximately 10% rests with the top ten. The CDR3 length is 13 residues. The junction had 3 bases not matched to a gene; V was cut back by 5 bases and J by 3 bases. Germline V lookup: CDR1 SGDLS, CDR2 YYNGEE. Sequencing was performed on blood. V gene TRBV9 combines with J gene TRBJ2-5; TRBD1 matches at 8 bases. The clonotype originates from a male donor with severe acne vulgaris. CDR3 in DNA: TGTGCCAGCAGAGGACAGGGAAAAGAGACCCAGTACTTC. It translates to CASRGQGKETQYF. Using reference TRBV9 and TRBJ2-5 for the parts outside the CDR3, the full variable domain is DSGVTQTPKHLITATGQRVTLRCSPRSGDLSVYWYQQSLDQGLQFLIQYYNGEERAKGNILERFSAQQFPDLHSELNLSSLELGDSALYFCASRGQGKETQYFGPGTRLLVL.